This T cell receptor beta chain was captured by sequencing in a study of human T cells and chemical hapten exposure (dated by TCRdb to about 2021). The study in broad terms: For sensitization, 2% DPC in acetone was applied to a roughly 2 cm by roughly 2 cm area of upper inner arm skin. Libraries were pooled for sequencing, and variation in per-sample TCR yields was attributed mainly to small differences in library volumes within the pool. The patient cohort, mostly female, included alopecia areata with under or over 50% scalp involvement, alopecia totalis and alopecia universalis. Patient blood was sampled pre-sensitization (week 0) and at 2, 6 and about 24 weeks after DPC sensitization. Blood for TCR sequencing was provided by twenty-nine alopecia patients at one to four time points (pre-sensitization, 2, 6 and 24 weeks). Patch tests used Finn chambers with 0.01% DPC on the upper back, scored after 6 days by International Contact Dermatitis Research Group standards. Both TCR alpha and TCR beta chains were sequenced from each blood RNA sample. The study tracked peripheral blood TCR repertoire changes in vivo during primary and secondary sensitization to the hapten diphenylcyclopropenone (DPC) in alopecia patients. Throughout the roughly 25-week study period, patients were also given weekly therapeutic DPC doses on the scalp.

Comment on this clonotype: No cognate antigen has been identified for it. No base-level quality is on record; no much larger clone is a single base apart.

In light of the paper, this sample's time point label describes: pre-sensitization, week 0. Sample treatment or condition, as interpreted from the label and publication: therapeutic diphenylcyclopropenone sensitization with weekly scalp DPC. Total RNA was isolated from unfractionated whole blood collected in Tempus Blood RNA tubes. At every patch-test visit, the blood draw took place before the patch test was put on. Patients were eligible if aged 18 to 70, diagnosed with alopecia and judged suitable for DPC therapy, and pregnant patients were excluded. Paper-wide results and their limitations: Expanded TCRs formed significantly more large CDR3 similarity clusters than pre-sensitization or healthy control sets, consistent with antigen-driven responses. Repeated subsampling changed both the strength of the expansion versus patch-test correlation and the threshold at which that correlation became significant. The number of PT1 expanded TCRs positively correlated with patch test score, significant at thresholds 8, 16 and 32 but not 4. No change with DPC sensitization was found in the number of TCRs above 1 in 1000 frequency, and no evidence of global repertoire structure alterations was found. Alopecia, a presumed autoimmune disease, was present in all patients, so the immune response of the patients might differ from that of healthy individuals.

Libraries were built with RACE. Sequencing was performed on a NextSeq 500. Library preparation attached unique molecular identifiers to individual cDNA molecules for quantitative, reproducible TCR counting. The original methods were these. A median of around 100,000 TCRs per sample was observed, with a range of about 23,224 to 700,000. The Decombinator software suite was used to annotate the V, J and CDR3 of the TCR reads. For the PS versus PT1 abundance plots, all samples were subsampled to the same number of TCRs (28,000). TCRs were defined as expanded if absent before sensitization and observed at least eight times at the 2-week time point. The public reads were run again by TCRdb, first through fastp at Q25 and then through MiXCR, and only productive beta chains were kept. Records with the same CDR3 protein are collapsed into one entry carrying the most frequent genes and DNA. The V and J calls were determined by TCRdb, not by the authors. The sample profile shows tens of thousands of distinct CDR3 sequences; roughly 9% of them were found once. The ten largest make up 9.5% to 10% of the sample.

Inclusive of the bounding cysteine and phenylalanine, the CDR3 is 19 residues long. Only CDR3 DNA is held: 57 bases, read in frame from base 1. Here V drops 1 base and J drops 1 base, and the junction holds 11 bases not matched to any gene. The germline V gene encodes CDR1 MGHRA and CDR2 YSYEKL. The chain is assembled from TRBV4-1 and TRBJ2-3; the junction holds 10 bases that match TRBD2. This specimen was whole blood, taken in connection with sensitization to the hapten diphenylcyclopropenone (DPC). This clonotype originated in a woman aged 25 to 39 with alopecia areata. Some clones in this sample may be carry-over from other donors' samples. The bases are TGCGCCAGCAGCCAAGCGCGACTAGCGGGCGTTTTTGGCACAGATACGCAGTATTTT. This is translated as CASSQARLAGVFGTDTQYF.